These 25 T cell receptor beta chains share one sample of origin, sequenced in a study of patients and donors after allogeneic stem cell transplantation. TCRdb itself ran the RT-PCR reads through MiXCR, one entry per CDR3 protein. The profile shows approximately 160,000 distinct CDR3 sequences, approximately 30% of them singletons. Sequencing used blood, either unsorted or a sorted T cell fraction (not recorded which). These receptor sequences come from a human donor who was either an allogeneic HSCT recipient or a stem cell or donor lymphocyte infusion donor (not recorded which). It is not recorded whose cells these are; they may come from a transplant donor.

The CDR3 DNA reads as TGCGCCAGCAGCTTGCCCGTCACTAGCGGGAGCAATGAGCAGTTCTTC. It is translated as CASSLPVTSGSNEQFF. The chain has TRBV5-1 and TRBJ2-1; 11 nucleotides align to TRBD2. Trimming cost V 1 base and J 6 bases; bases outside gene matches: 6. Germline V gene lookup returns CDR1 SGHRS and CDR2 YFSETQ. This CDR3 is 16 amino acids long.

This chain connects TRBV6-1 to TRBJ2-7; D unresolved. This CDR3 comprises 14 residues. V was shortened by 7 bases and J by 7 bases, with 20 bases between the two germline ends. Germline V CDR1 and CDR2: MNHNS, SASEGT. The CDR3 reads CASTPLVLGWEQYF. CDR3 coding DNA: TGTGCCAGCACGCCTCTGGTTCTCGGATGGGAGCAGTACTTC.

The rearrangement joins TRBV5-6 to TRBJ1-5, with 8 positions matching TRBD1. The ends lost 4 bases at V and 8 bases at J; junction bases unmatched: 5. Germline CDR1 and CDR2: SGHDT and YYEEEE. The length of the CDR3 is 13 residues. The CDR3 sequence is CASSVDRAKPQHF. CDR3 bases: TGTGCCAGCAGCGTGGACAGGGCCAAGCCCCAGCATTTT. Filled out from reference TRBV5-6 and TRBJ1-5, the complete variable domain reads DAGVTQSPTHLIKTRGQQVTLRCSPKSGHDTVSWYQQALGQGPQFIFQYYEEEERQRGNFPDRFSGHQFPNYSSELNVNALLLGDSALYLCASSVDRAKPQHFGDGTRLSIL.

The sample holds a few counts of this clonotype. This chain joins TRBV12-3 or TRBV12-4 and TRBJ1-6, with D perhaps TRBD1 (5 bases). CDR3 size: 16 residues. V was cut by 5 bases and J by 7 bases, with 18 bases left in between. The CDR3 DNA follows: TGTGCCAGCAGTGCACAGACCGGGACCGTAAATTCACCCCTCCACTTT. Translating gives CASSAQTGTVNSPLHF.

In DNA, the CDR3 is TGTGCCAGTAGTAGTAGCGGGAGCAGCACAGATACGCAGTATTTT. Protein sequence: CASSSSGSSTDTQYF. This chain joins TRBV19 and TRBJ2-3; TRBD2 aligns across 9 bases. The J segment lost 0 bases and the V segment lost 4 bases, leaving 2 bases of the junction unmatched. CDR3 length: 15 amino acids. Per germline, CDR1 LNHDA and CDR2 SQIVND (reference sequence).

This clonotype was picked up a small number of times. The chain recombines TRBV7-6 with TRBJ2-7; 7 bases line up with TRBD1. Germline loops: CDR1 SGHVS, CDR2 FNYEAQ. The CDR3 runs to 13 residues. The V and J ends lost 8 bases and 3 bases, in that order; junction bases with no gene match: 7. This CDR3 reads CASGPGQLYEQYF. Here the CDR3 DNA reads TGTGCCAGCGGACCGGGACAGCTCTACGAGCAGTACTTC.

Many counts were recorded for this clonotype. The chain links TRBV27 to TRBJ1-5; D uncertain. CDR1 is MNHEY and CDR2 is SMNVEV in the germline V gene (reference sequence). The CDR3 spans 17 residues. V lost 0 bases and J 1 base, leaving 13 bases between the germline ends. CDR3 DNA sequence: TGTGCCAGCAGTTTATCAAACCCTTCCCCAAGCAATCAGCCCCAGCATTTT. This sequence encodes CASSLSNPSPSNQPQHF.

With regard to this clonotype: At one end the junction does not follow the germline gene, possibly because of a read error. The rearrangement links TRBV5-1 to TRBJ2-7; D uncertain. The CDR3 covers 12 residues. CDR1 and CDR2 (germline): SGHRS, YFSETQ. CDR3 sequence (DNA): TGCGCCAGCAGCTTGCGGAGTAACGACTGGAACTTC. Translating it yields CASSLRSNDWNF.

This clonotype has more than one count but fewer than ten. CDR3 loop: CSAPPGLAGGSANTGELFF. The CDR3 DNA reads as TGCAGTGCCCCGCCCGGACTAGCGGGAGGCTCCGCGAACACCGGGGAGCTGTTTTTT. The J gene is TRBJ2-2, the V gene TRBV20-1; 14 positions agree with TRBD2. CDR3 length: 19 amino acids. The germline V gene encodes CDR1 DFQATT and CDR2 SNEGSKA (reference sequence). Losses at the gene ends were 6 bases for V and 0 bases for J; bases not matched to a gene: 12.

This clonotype has just a few counts. The CDR3 nucleotides read TGTGCCAGCAGTGCATTGGTGGGCTACAATGAGCAGTTCTTC. It codes for CASSALVGYNEQFF. The chain uses TRBV2 and TRBJ2-1; no clear D gene. This CDR3 has 14 amino acids. The V end lost 4 bases, the J end lost 3 bases, and 10 bases lay between the germline ends. Germline CDR1 is SNHLY and CDR2 is FYNNEI.

This clonotype was counted a few times. This sequence joins TRBV5-1 and TRBJ1-1; 7 bases fit TRBD1. CDR1 is SGHRS and CDR2 is YFSETQ in the germline V gene. Germline trimming cut 2 bases from V and 4 bases from J; bases unmatched to any gene: 5. This CDR3 is built from 14 residues. The CDR3 region is CASSFSTGATEAFF. The DNA for the CDR3 is TGCGCCAGCAGCTTTTCTACAGGGGCCACTGAAGCTTTCTTT. The whole variable domain, remainder taken from reference TRBV5-1 and TRBJ1-1, is KAGVTQTPRYLIKTRGQQVTLSCSPISGHRSVSWYQQTPGQGLQFLFEYFSETQRNKGNFPGRFSGRQFSNSRSEMNVSTLELGDSALYLCASSFSTGATEAFFGQGTRLTVV.

This clonotype has more than one count but fewer than ten. This chain links TRBV6-6 with TRBJ2-2, with D unresolved. The CDR3 is 15 residues long. Germline V lookup: CDR1 MNHNY, CDR2 SVGAGI (reference sequence). Deletions cut 3 bases from V and 3 bases from J, with 11 bases between. In nucleotides, the CDR3 is TGTGCCAGCAGTTATCAGGAGCCTTACACCGGGGAGCTGTTTTTT. Protein product: CASSYQEPYTGELFF.

The J gene is TRBJ2-7, the V gene TRBV10-3; 8 bases agree with TRBD1. The CDR3 sequence is 13 residues long. Trimming removed 10 bases from V and 4 bases from J; junction bases left unmatched: 9. The germline gives CDR1 ENHRY, CDR2 SYGVKD. CDR3 region: CATLVDREYEQYF. The CDR3 DNA follows: TGTGCCACCCTAGTGGACAGGGAATACGAGCAGTACTTC.

This clonotype was observed many times. Written as DNA, the CDR3 is TGTGCCAGCAGTTACAGTTGGCTAGCGGGAGGGGGTGAGCAGTTCTTC. Its protein product is CASSYSWLAGGGEQFF. The rearrangement uses TRBV6-5 and TRBJ2-1, with 12 bases aligning to TRBD2. The CDR3 is 16 residues long. Trimming removed 2 bases from V and 9 bases from J; junction bases left unmatched: 8. From germline, CDR1 is MNHEY and CDR2 SVGAGI.

The chain joins TRBV7-9 to TRBJ2-1, with 9 bases lining up with TRBD2. The CDR3 has 17 amino acids. J lost 7 bases, V lost 5 bases, and 15 bases had no gene match. Germline-derived CDR1 and CDR2 are SEHNR and FQNEAQ (reference sequence). The CDR3 here is CASSPPPLAGRLNEQFF. The CDR3 DNA is TGTGCCAGCAGCCCCCCCCCTCTAGCGGGAAGGTTGAATGAGCAGTTCTTC.

The rearrangement links TRBV14 to TRBJ2-3; perhaps TRBD2 as D (5 bases). This CDR3 has 16 amino acids. Trimming took off 1 base at V and 5 bases at J, with 16 bases between the two ends. Germline CDR1 is SGHDN and CDR2 is FVKESK. CDR3 coding DNA: TGTGCCAGCAGCCAAGCTGCGAGGGTTTATGGAGATACGCAGTATTTT. Amino acids: CASSQAARVYGDTQYF.

About this clonotype itself: At one end the junction does not follow the germline gene, possibly because of a read error. J is TRBJ2-1 and V is TRBV7-7; TRBD2 is a possible D gene (6 bases). Germline CDR1 SSHAT, CDR2 FNYEAQ (reference sequence). CDR3 length: 15 residues. The CDR3 nucleotides are TGTGCTAGCAGCTTAGATGGCGGGATGAACAATGAGCAGTTCTTC. Encoded protein: CASSLDGGMNNEQFF.

The CDR3 loop is CASTWGPSDTQYF. The DNA of the CDR3 is TGTGCCAGCACGTGGGGGCCGTCAGATACGCAGTATTTT. The rearrangement joins TRBV6-6 to TRBJ2-3; tentatively, D is TRBD1 (6 bases). Trimming took off 7 bases at V and 4 bases at J, with 12 bases between the two ends. Germline CDR1 reads MNHNY; CDR2 reads SVGAGI (reference sequence). CDR3 length: 13 residues.

This clonotype was counted a few times. The J gene is TRBJ1-5, the V gene TRBV27, with a weak D call TRBD1 (5 bases). Trimming took off 5 bases at V and 9 bases at J, with 14 bases between the two ends. The CDR3 runs to 13 residues. From germline, CDR1 is MNHEY and CDR2 SMNVEV (reference sequence). As DNA, the CDR3 is TGTGCCAGCAGTAGACAGAACCAAGGGCCCCAGCATTTT. It translates to CASSRQNQGPQHF.

This chain uses TRBV28 with TRBJ1-4, with TRBD1 identical over 8 bases. Germline V gene lookup returns CDR1 MDHEN and CDR2 SYDVKM. The V segment lost 6 bases and the J segment 8 bases; nucleotides outside the gene matches: 11. The CDR3 contains 15 residues. The CDR3 is CASRQQGGSWEKLFF. In nucleotides, the CDR3 is TGTGCCAGCAGACAACAGGGGGGCTCTTGGGAAAAACTGTTTTTT.

By sample fraction, this clonotype is large. The CDR3 is CASSQKTGGLGYTF. In DNA, the CDR3 is TGTGCCAGCAGCCAGAAGACAGGGGGCTTGGGCTACACCTTC. The chain joins TRBV3-1 to TRBJ1-2; 10 nucleotides line up with TRBD1. Trimming at V came to 3 bases and at J to 8 bases, leaving 6 bases not matched to a gene. This CDR3 comprises 14 residues. Germline assignment: CDR1 LGHDT and CDR2 YNNKEL (reference sequence).

This clonotype was observed a handful of times. This chain joins TRBV29-1 and TRBJ2-3, with unresolved D. CDR1 and CDR2 (germline): SQVTM, ANQGSEA. The CDR3 has 14 residues. V lost 1 base and J 1 base, leaving 9 bases between the germline ends. The CDR3 region has the DNA TGCAGCGTTGAAGCTGGTGAGGGCACAGATACGCAGTATTTT. Protein product: CSVEAGEGTDTQYF.

This clonotype appeared a few times. This sequence joins TRBV4-2 and TRBJ2-7; 9 nucleotides align to TRBD2. The V gene's germline CDR1 is LGHNA and CDR2 YNFKEQ. V dropped 3 bases and J dropped 1; count of bases not matched to a gene: 10. CDR3 length equals 17 residues. In DNA form, the CDR3 reads TGTGCCAGCAGCCACCTATCTATAAGCGGGAGGTCCTACGAGCAGTACTTC. Protein: CASSHLSISGRSYEQYF.

The genes are TRBV12-3 or TRBV12-4 and TRBJ2-4; the match to TRBD2 covers 12 bases. V lost 2 bases and J lost 6; bases outside the gene matches: 2. The CDR3 has 15 amino acids. This CDR3 is CASSLLAGGSNIQYF. The CDR3 DNA sequence: TGTGCCAGCAGTTTACTAGCGGGAGGGTCAAACATTCAGTACTTC.

The chain uses TRBV5-5 and TRBJ1-1; D might be TRBD1 (5 bases). This CDR3 is 14 amino acids long. The V end lost 4 bases, the J end lost 2 bases, and 12 bases lay between the germline ends. Germline V CDR1 and CDR2: SGHKS, YYEKEE (reference sequence). The CDR3 sequence is CASSRQGGNTEAFF. CDR3 in DNA: TGTGCCAGCAGCCGTCAGGGTGGAAACACTGAAGCTTTCTTT.